The clone carrying this T cell receptor beta chain appeared a few times. Its target is not known. V was clipped by 5 bases and J by 1 base, with 7 bases between them. Germline CDR1 is MDHEN and CDR2 is SYDVKM. This CDR3 comprises 13 residues. The sample comes from a study of PD-1 blockade in classical Hodgkin lymphoma. Time point described: newly diagnosed, previously untreated cHL patient sample. The assay was immunoSEQ multiplex PCR, and TCRdb's table has in-frame clones only and misses some. The table lists tens of thousands of clones, approximately 93% of them singletons. Notes on the study in general: Relapsed/refractory patients reportedly had lower baseline diversity than newly diagnosed patients.

The sequence was collected from a human donor with classical Hodgkin lymphoma. The chain is built from TRBV28 and TRBJ2-3, with D possibly being TRBD2 (5 bases). Material for sequencing was peripheral blood mononuclear cells (PBMCs). The CDR3 region has the DNA TGTGCCAGCAGTCGAGCGGGCACAGATACGCAGTATTTT. It encodes CASSRAGTDTQYF.